This TCR beta chain was observed in a study of blood T cell repertoires in COVID-19 (dated by TCRdb to about 2020). A note on the overall study: The collaborator samples originated in the United States, Italy and Spain and spanned the acute and convalescent phases of COVID-19. The repertoires were released in a freely available public database intended as a resource for research on the immune response to SARS-CoV-2. Where available, HLA class I and class II types were taken from metadata supplied by the sample provider and were not determined by assay-based typing. Deeply sampled blood TCRbeta repertoires from subjects exposed to, actively infected with, or recovered from COVID-19 were included in the dataset. The prospective study material was composed of cDNA or gDNA derived from T cells, B-cell-depleted T cells, or PBMCs. The sample metadata nearly always contained a de-identified subject ID, COVID-19 status, age in years and sex. Samples came from the ongoing ImmuneRACE study (first 160 participants) plus 1,254 subjects from 6 global collaborators.

TCRbeta CDR3 regions were amplified from genomic DNA by means of the immunoSEQ Assay, a bias-controlled multiplex PCR. The paper's data handling went like this. The number of nucleated cells in each sample was estimated by amplification of reference gene primers within the assay. Sequence reads were collapsed and filtered to measure the absolute abundance of every unique TCRbeta CDR3 rearrangement. Productive Simpson clonality was computed per sample as the square root of Simpson's diversity index over productive rearrangements. TCRdb took this table from immuneACCESS and kept in-frame rearrangements with V and J called. Such tables lack part of the clones; where checked against another copy, unresolved V genes explain under half of the gap, and the rest is unexplained. V, J and clone size are taken as reported in that table, and D and trimming were inferred from the DNA itself. The sample table contains 150,000 to 200,000 clones; only one count was recorded for 70% to 90% of them. The leading ten clones occupy about 6% of the sample.

The CDR3 spans 16 residues, from the cysteine through the phenylalanine. Only CDR3 DNA is held: 48 bases, read in frame from base 1. The germline V gene encodes CDR1 SGHVS and CDR2 FNYEAQ. The germline ends are 16 bases apart after V is trimmed by 3 bases and J by 3 bases. Participants in the prospective study were enrolled through a virtual design, were aged about 18 to 100 years, and lived in about 25 United States geographic areas. In the prospective study, cohorts were assigned on the basis of participant-reported clinical history obtained from a screening survey and a study questionnaire. Recovered participants in ImmuneRACE Cohort 3 were defined as having two consecutive negative NP/OP PCR tests, clearance from a healthcare professional, or resolution of symptoms. Mobile phlebotomists in the prospective study collected whole blood, serum and a nasopharyngeal or oropharyngeal swab from every participant. Over an approximately 2-month period, participants in the prospective study had the option of providing additional blood draws and questionnaires. Blood samples from the prospective study were shipped frozen or at room temperature prior to DNA extraction.

A word on this clone: It lacks a known antigen. No quality values exist for individual bases; no much larger clone is one base distant.

Broader findings and caveats from the paper: Clinical and demographic metadata were provided uncurated, with the amount varying by source and participant.

The receptor was isolated from a man in his forties who had recovered from COVID-19. The rearrangement combines TRBV7-6 with TRBJ2-3; TRBD1 is a possible D gene, resting on 5 matching bases. Source material: PBMCs or T cells enriched from blood (not recorded which). For the CDR3, the sequence is CASSFWAGPRTDTQYF. The sequence in DNA is TGTGCCAGCAGCTTTTGGGCAGGGCCAAGGACAGATACGCAGTATTTT. The reference TRBV7-6 and TRBJ2-3 proteins fill in what lies around the CDR3, so the full variable domain reads GAGVSQSPRYKVTKRGQDVALRCDPISGHVSLYWYRQALGQGPEFLTYFNYEAQQDKSGLPNDRFSAERPEGSISTLTIQRTEQRDSAMYRCASSFWAGPRTDTQYFGPGTRLTVL.